These 19 T cell receptor beta chains originate from one sample sequenced in a study of tumor and adjacent non-tumor tissue in lung cancer. This sample's RNA came from whole unsorted tissue. TCRbeta libraries were built with three rounds of nested PCR, modified from ARM-PCR. TCRdb redid the calling of the multiplex PCR reads with MiXCR, one entry per CDR3 protein. The data hold some 71,000 distinct CDR3 sequences, with about two thirds observed a single time. Specimen: lung tumor tissue. These receptors came from a woman in her thirties or forties with non-small cell lung cancer.

This clonotype was seen at least ten times. V is TRBV29-1 and J is TRBJ2-6; D tentatively fits TRBD1 or TRBD2 (6 bases each). V lost 7 bases, J lost 4 bases, and 11 bases lay in between. Germline-derived CDR1 and CDR2 are SQVTM and ANQGSEA. CDR3 size: 13 residues. Here the CDR3 reads CSAGAPGANVLTF. The CDR3, as DNA: TGCAGCGCGGGGGCGCCGGGGGCCAACGTCCTGACTTTC.

About this clonotype: A read error may produce the germline difference seen at one junction end. This chain links TRBV11-2 with TRBJ2-5; the D gene is possibly TRBD2 (6 bases). The CDR3 sequence is 16 residues long. Germline loops: CDR1 SGHAT, CDR2 FQNNGV. CDR3 amino acids: CASSLVGRRVRETQYF. As DNA, the CDR3 is TGCGCCAGCAGCTTAGTTGGGCGGAGGGTCCGAGAGACCCAGTACTTC. The variable domain in full, completed from reference TRBV11-2 and TRBJ2-5, reads EAGVAQSPRYKIIEKRQSVAFWCNPISGHATLYWYQQILGQGPKLLIQFQNNGVVDDSQLPKDRFSAERLKGVDSTLKIQPAKLEDSAVYLCASSLVGRRVRETQYFGPGTRLLVL.

Remarks on this clonotype: One end of the junction fails to match germline, which may point to a read error. This rearrangement joins TRBV11-2 to TRBJ1-6; D unclear. The CDR3 is made up of 15 amino acids. Germline-derived CDR1 and CDR2 are SGHAT and FQNNGV. As DNA, the CDR3 is TGTGCCAGCAGCTTGGTCTCGGGGAATAATTCACACCTCCACTTT. Translating it yields CASSLVSGNNSHLHF.

This chain connects TRBV11-2 to TRBJ2-3; D is possibly TRBD2 (6 bases). Germline values: CDR1 SGHAT, CDR2 FQNNGV. Trimming left V 9 bases short and J 6 bases short, with 19 bases between. This CDR3 contains 14 residues. The CDR3 region has the DNA TGTGCCAGAAGCGCTAGCGCTGTCAAGGATACGCAGTATTTT. It translates to CARSASAVKDTQYF.

This clonotype was found many times. The chain has TRBV29-1 and TRBJ2-3; D not certain. This CDR3 comprises 14 residues. Germline assignment: CDR1 SQVTM and CDR2 ANQGSEA. V lost 3 bases, J lost 3 bases, and 13 bases lay in between. The CDR3 is CSVDGSVLTDTQYF. The CDR3 bases are TGCAGCGTTGATGGCAGTGTCTTAACAGATACGCAGTATTTT.

This clonotype has at least ten counts. The rearrangement uses TRBV30 and TRBJ2-2, with D possibly matching TRBD1 (5 bases). From germline, CDR1 is GTSNPN and CDR2 SVGIG (reference sequence). The V end lost 0 bases, the J end lost 6 bases, and 11 bases lay between the germline ends. The CDR3 has 14 residues. The CDR3 DNA reads TGTGCCTGGAGTGTACATAGACAGTCCGGGGAGCTGTTTTTT. Its translation: CAWSVHRQSGELFF.

This rearrangement joins TRBV10-2 to TRBJ2-2; 8 bases are a match to TRBD2. CDR3 length: 14 residues. Per germline, CDR1 WSHSY and CDR2 SAAADI. V shed 10 bases and J 8 bases; nucleotides not matched to a gene: 12. The CDR3 spells CAINREGRSGELFF. In DNA, the CDR3 is TGCGCCATCAACCGGGAGGGCAGGAGTGGGGAGCTGTTTTTT.

The CDR3 coding sequence is TGCACTAGCGGTAGCACAGATACGCAGTATTTT. Protein sequence: CTSGSTDTQYF. The rearrangement joins TRBV5-1 to TRBJ2-3; 8 nucleotides line up with TRBD2. This CDR3 has 11 residues. Germline lookup yields CDR1 SGHRS and CDR2 YFSETQ.

On this clonotype itself: One end of the junction fails to match germline, which may point to a read error. The chain carries TRBV6-6 and TRBJ2-7, with a weak D call TRBD1 (5 bases). The CDR3 runs to 15 residues. CDR1 is MNHNY and CDR2 is SVGAGI in the germline V gene (reference sequence). The CDR3 region is CTSSLDPQAYYEQYF. As DNA, the CDR3 is TGTACCAGCAGCCTGGACCCACAGGCGTACTACGAGCAGTACTTC.

Concerning this clonotype itself: A much more abundant neighbour one base away suggests this may be a read error. V and J are TRBV5-1 and TRBJ2-3; D is uncertain. Trimming pared 3 bases from V and 1 base from J, leaving 6 bases between. Germline values: CDR1 SGHRS, CDR2 YFSETQ. The CDR3 contains 13 residues. Here the CDR3 DNA reads TGCGCCAGCAGCTCAAGTGGCACAGATACGCAGTATTTT. Amino acid sequence: CASSSSGTDTQYF.

Points on this clonotype: Germline and junction disagree at one end, which may indicate a read error. The CDR3 sequence is CATTDVDSGNTIHF. The CDR3 nucleotides read TGTGCCACCACAGACGTAGACTCTGGAAACACCATACATTTT. This chain uses TRBV28 with TRBJ1-3; D not resolved. Germline V gene sequence: CDR1 MDHEN, CDR2 SYDVKM. This CDR3 comprises 14 residues.

With respect to this clonotype: One end of the junction fails to match germline, which may point to a read error. The chain couples TRBV11-2 to TRBJ2-1; 7 nucleotides align to TRBD2. Germline CDR1 and CDR2: SGHAT and FQNNGV. This CDR3 has 15 amino acids. The CDR3 loop is CDSSLRLAAANEQFF. CDR3 nucleotide sequence: TGTGACAGCAGTCTGCGACTAGCTGCTGCCAATGAGCAGTTCTTC.

Note on this clonotype: One junction end does not reproduce the germline sequence, and a read error may be involved. The chain has TRBV11-2 and TRBJ2-5, with D possibly TRBD1 on 6 matching bases. Per germline, CDR1 SGHAT and CDR2 FQNNGV. This CDR3 spans 15 amino acids. The CDR3 spells CASTKFRQAQESQYF. DNA for the CDR3: TGTGCCAGCACCAAGTTCAGACAGGCACAAGAGTCCCAGTACTTC.

This sequence joins TRBV20-1 and TRBJ2-7; TRBD2 agrees at 14 bases. The germline V gene encodes CDR1 DFQATT and CDR2 SNEGSKA (reference sequence). With 3 bases clipped from V and 2 bases from J, the junction kept 12 bases outside the gene matches. This CDR3 is 18 amino acids long. The CDR3, as DNA: TGCAGTGCTAGGATGCCGGGACTAGCGGGAGACCTCCCCTACGAGCAGTACTTC. Residues: CSARMPGLAGDLPYEQYF.

By sample fraction, this clonotype is medium-sized. The chain joins TRBV29-1 to TRBJ2-4; D not certain. In germline, CDR1 is SQVTM, CDR2 ANQGSEA. Trimming took 4 bases from V and 5 from J, leaving 9 bases between them. CDR3 length: 12 residues. CDR3 loop: CSVGRVENIQYF. CDR3 sequence (DNA): TGCAGCGTTGGTCGTGTCGAAAACATTCAGTACTTC.

V usage is TRBV7-8 and J usage is TRBJ2-5, with TRBD2 matching over 7 bases. This CDR3 comprises 15 residues. CDR1 and CDR2 (germline): SGHVS, FQNEAQ. The trim removed 4 bases at V and 4 bases at J, leaving 9 bases unmatched. The CDR3 DNA reads as TGTGCCAGCAGCTCTAGCAGCGGGGTCGCAGAGACCCAGTACTTC. Its translation is CASSSSSGVAETQYF. Drawing the rest from reference TRBV7-8 and TRBJ2-5, the complete variable domain is GAGVSQSPRYKVAKRGQDVALRCDPISGHVSLFWYQQALGQGPEFLTYFQNEAQLDKSGLPSDRFFAERPEGSVSTLKIQRTQQEDSAVYLCASSSSSGVAETQYFGPGTRLLVL.

A note on this clonotype: Sequence at one end of the junction differs from germline and may be a read error. V is TRBV12-3 or TRBV12-4 and J is TRBJ2-2; 7 nucleotides align to TRBD2. The CDR3 totals 18 residues. The CDR3 nucleotides read TGTGCCAGCAGTGCCTACCCCGGGGGGAGGGGAAACACCGGGGAGTTGTTTTTT. This gives the protein CASSAYPGGRGNTGELFF.

Comment on this clonotype: The junction does not match germline at one end; this may be a read error. V and J are TRBV29-1 and TRBJ2-1; TRBD2 aligns across 8 bases. The CDR3 length is 14 residues. In germline, CDR1 is SQVTM, CDR2 ANQGSEA. CDR3 region: CSVARLANSNERFF. The CDR3 DNA reads as TGCAGCGTTGCTAGACTAGCGAATTCTAATGAGCGGTTCTTC.

The V gene is TRBV6-5, the J gene TRBJ1-5, with 7 bases identical to TRBD1. The CDR3 loop spans 13 amino acids. In germline, CDR1 is MNHEY, CDR2 SVGAGI. CDR3 amino acids: CVSTQGDGQPQHF. The CDR3 DNA sequence: TGTGTCAGTACCCAGGGGGACGGTCAGCCCCAGCATTTT.